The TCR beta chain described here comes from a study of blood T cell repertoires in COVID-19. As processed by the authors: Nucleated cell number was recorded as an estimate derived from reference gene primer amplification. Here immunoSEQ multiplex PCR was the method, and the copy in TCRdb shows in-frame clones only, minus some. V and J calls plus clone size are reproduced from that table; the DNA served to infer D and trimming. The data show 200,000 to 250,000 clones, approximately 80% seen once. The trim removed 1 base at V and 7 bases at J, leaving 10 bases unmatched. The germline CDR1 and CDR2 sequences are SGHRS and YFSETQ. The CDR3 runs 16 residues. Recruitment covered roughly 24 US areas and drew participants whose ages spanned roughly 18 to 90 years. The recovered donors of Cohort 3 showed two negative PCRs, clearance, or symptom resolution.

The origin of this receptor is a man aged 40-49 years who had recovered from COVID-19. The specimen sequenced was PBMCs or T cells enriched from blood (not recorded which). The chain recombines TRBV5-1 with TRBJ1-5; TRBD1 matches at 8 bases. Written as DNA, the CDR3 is TGCGCCAGCAGCTTGAGTGGCTGGGGGACAGGACAGCCCCAGCATTTT. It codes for CASSLSGWGTGQPQHF.